The present TCR beta chain was sequenced within a study of tumor-infiltrating lymphocytes in primary liver carcinoma. Study summary: Patients underwent surgical resection for primary liver carcinoma.

Starting material of approximately 500 ng total RNA yielded TCR beta cDNA via a constant-region primer. Construction of TCR beta libraries relied on three successive nested multiplex PCR rounds employing slightly modified ARM-PCR. TRBV1-TRBV30 forward primers and a C-beta reverse primer were used in the first two PCR rounds, which each ran for 10 cycles. TCRdb processed the multiplex PCR reads anew with MiXCR; each CDR3 protein has one entry. The sample gives about 310,000 distinct CDR3 sequences, around three fifths of which show up once; over 15% is in the top ten. As to this clonotype: The antigen remains undetermined.

Study-level findings and limits: Bulk unsorted sampling precluded comparing CD4+ and CD8+ repertoires. Tumor region pairs outstripped tumor-adjacent and tumor-blood pairs in overlap.

Both blood RNA, taken from unsorted whole blood, and germline DNA were extracted. About 4 milliliters of peripheral blood were gathered ahead of the operation. This CDR3 is 13 amino acids long. The V gene's germline CDR1 is SQVTM and CDR2 ANQGSEA. The germline V and J ends were trimmed by 5 bases and 5 bases, with 15 bases remaining between them. Sequenced sample: peripheral blood. The chain carries TRBV29-1 and TRBJ1-2; D gene unclear. The clonotype was recovered from a woman aged 30 to 39 with primary liver carcinoma and hepatitis B virus infection. In DNA, the CDR3 is TGCAGCGTTAAATCCGGGGATGAATATGGCTACACCTTC. Translated, it gives CSVKSGDEYGYTF.